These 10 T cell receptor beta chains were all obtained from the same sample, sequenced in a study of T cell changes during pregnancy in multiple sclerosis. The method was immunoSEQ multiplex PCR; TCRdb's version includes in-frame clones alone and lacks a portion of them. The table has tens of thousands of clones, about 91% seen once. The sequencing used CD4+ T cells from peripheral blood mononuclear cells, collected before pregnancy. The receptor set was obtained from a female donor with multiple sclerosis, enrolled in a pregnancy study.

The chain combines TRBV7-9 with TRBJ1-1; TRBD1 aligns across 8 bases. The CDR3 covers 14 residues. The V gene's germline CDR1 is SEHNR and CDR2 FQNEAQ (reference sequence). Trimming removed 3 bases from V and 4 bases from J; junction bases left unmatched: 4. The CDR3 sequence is CASSFPDRGTEAFF. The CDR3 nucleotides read TGTGCCAGCAGCTTCCCCGACAGGGGCACTGAAGCTTTCTTT.

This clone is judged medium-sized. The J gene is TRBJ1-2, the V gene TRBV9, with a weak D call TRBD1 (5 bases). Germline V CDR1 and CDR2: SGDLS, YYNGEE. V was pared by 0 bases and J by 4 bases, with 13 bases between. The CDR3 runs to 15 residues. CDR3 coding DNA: TGTGCCAGCAGCGTAGAAGCTGCGGGGGGCTATGGCTACACCTTC. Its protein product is CASSVEAAGGYGYTF.

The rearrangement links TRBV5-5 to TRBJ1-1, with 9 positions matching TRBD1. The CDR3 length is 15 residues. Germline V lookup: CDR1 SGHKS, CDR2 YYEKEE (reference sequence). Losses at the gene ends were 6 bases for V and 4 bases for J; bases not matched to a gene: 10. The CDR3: CASTERQGVSTEAFF. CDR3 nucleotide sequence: TGTGCCAGCACCGAAAGACAGGGGGTTAGCACTGAAGCTTTCTTT.

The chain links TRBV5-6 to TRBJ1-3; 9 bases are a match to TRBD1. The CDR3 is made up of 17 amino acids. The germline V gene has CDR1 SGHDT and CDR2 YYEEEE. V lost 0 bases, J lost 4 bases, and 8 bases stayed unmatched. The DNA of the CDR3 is TGTGCCAGCAGCTTGGGGACAGGGGTCACGGTCGGAAACACCATATATTTT. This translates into CASSLGTGVTVGNTIYF.

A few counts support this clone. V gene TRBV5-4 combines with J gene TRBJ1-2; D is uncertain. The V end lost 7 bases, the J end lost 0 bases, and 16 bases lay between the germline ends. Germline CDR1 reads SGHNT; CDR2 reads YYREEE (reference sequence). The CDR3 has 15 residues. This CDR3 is CASQVSAGANYGYTF. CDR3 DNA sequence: TGTGCCAGCCAAGTCAGCGCGGGTGCTAACTATGGCTACACCTTC.

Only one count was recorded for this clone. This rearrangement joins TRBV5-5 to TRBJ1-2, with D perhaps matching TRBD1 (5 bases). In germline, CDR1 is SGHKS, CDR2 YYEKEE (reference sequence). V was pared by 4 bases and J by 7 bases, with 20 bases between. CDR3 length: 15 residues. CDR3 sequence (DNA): TGTGCCAGCAGCGTCCGGGGGGATTCCCGGGGTGGCTACACCTTC. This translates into CASSVRGDSRGGYTF.

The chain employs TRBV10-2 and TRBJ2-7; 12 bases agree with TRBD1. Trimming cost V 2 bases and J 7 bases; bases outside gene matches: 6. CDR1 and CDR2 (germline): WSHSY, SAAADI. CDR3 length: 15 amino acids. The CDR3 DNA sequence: TGCGCCAGCAGTGAGCCGGGACAGGGGGCGGGAGAGCAGTACTTC. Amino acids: CASSEPGQGAGEQYF.

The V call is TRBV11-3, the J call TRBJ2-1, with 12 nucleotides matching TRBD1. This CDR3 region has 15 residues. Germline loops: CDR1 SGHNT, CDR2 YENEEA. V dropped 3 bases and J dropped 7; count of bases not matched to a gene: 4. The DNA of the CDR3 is TGTGCCAGCAGCTTCCGGGACAGGGGGCCTAATGAGCAGTTCTTC. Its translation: CASSFRDRGPNEQFF. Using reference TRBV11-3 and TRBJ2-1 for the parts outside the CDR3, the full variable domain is EAGVVQSPRYKIIEKKQPVAFWCNPISGHNTLYWYLQNLGQGPELLIRYENEEAVDDSQLPKDRFSAERLKGVDSTLKIQPAELGDSAVYLCASSFRDRGPNEQFFGPGTRLTVL.

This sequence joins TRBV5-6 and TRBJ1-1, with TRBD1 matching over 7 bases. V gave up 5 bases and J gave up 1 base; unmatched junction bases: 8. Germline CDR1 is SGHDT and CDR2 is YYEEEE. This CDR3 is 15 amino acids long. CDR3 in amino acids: CASRYRTGQNTEAFF. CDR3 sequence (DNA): TGTGCCAGCAGGTATAGGACAGGCCAGAACACTGAAGCTTTCTTT.

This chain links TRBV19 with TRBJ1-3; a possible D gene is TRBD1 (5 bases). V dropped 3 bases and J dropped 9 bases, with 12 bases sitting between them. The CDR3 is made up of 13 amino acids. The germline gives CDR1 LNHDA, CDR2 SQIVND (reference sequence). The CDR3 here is CASSILEGITIYF. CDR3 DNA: TGTGCCAGTAGTATCCTGGAGGGGATCACCATATATTTT. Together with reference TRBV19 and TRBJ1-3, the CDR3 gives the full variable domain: DGGITQSPKYLFRKEGQNVTLSCEQNLNHDAMYWYRQDPGQGLRLIYYSQIVNDFQKGDIAEGYSVSREKKESFPLTVTSAQKNPTAFYLCASSILEGITIYFGEGSWLTVV.